What follows describes a single TCR beta chain. Its antigen is still unknown. These data come from a study of early T cells in non-severe SARS-CoV-2 infection. Study findings and constraints: Lookups in VDJdb leaned toward anti-spike CD8 responses and missed private and CD4 specificities.

Unique molecular identifiers tagged individual cDNA molecules. TCRdb re-analysed the 5' RACE reads in MiXCR, keeping a single row per CDR3 protein. The profile shows about 86,000 distinct CDR3 sequences, approximately 15% of them singletons. This CDR3 spans 17 amino acids. Looked up from germline, CDR1 is SGHVS and CDR2 is FNYEAQ. V was cut by 5 bases and J by 7 bases, with 24 bases left in between. Sequenced sample: whole blood. J is TRBJ2-1 and V is TRBV7-6; D might be TRBD2 (5 bases). This TCR was sampled from an adult who was a healthcare worker with PCR-confirmed SARS-CoV-2 infection or an uninfected control (not recorded which). The CDR3 DNA follows: TGTGCCAGCAGCCCGTCCGCGTGGCTAGGAGCGGAGAATGAGCAGTTCTTC. It is translated as CASSPSAWLGAENEQFF.